The 11 T cell receptor beta chains below come from one sample, sequenced in a study of cytomegalovirus exposure and HLA in healthy donors. Sequencing used immunoSEQ multiplex PCR; TCRdb keeps in-frame clones, though not all of them. The table includes about 130,000 clones, nearly 90% detected once. Sequencing was done on a sample of PBMCs. The receptors were gathered from a woman aged 18-35 years in good health and CMV-seropositive.

The chain is built from TRBV9 and TRBJ2-3; D unclear. Trimming took 0 bases from V and 2 from J, leaving 7 bases between them. Germline V gene sequence: CDR1 SGDLS, CDR2 YYNGEE. The CDR3 is 14 residues long. The CDR3 sequence: CASSVDTSTDTQYF. Written as DNA, the CDR3 is TGTGCCAGCAGCGTAGACACGTCCACAGATACGCAGTATTTT.

The chain employs TRBV14 and TRBJ2-3; possibly TRBD2 for D (5 bases). Germline V gene data show CDR1 as SGHDN and CDR2 as FVKESK. The CDR3 totals 15 residues. The V and J ends lost 3 bases and 9 bases respectively, with 19 bases between them. The CDR3 DNA reads TGTGCCAGCAGCCACATCCTAACGTCCTGGGAGACGCAGTATTTT. This sequence encodes CASSHILTSWETQYF.

Written as DNA, the CDR3 is TGTGCCAGCAGCGTTGGTGGTGACAGTTCCTACGAGCAGTACTTC. Amino acids: CASSVGGDSSYEQYF. The chain links TRBV9 to TRBJ2-7; D is possibly TRBD1 (5 bases). Germline loops: CDR1 SGDLS, CDR2 YYNGEE. The CDR3 runs 15 residues. The V gene lost 2 bases and the J gene lost 1 base, with 13 bases spanning the gap.

The chain couples TRBV28 to TRBJ1-2, with 9 bases identical to TRBD1. The germline gives CDR1 MDHEN, CDR2 SYDVKM. J gave up 12 bases and V 3 bases, and 5 bases lay outside the gene matches. This CDR3 spans 12 amino acids. Here the CDR3 reads CASSFDRGGHTF. In DNA, the CDR3 is TGTGCCAGCAGTTTTGACAGGGGGGGTCACACCTTC.

This clone has a count of ten or more. The chain couples TRBV19 to TRBJ1-2; 8 bases fit TRBD1. V lost 6 bases, J lost 7 bases, and 13 bases stayed unmatched. CDR1 LNHDA and CDR2 SQIVND come from the germline V gene (reference sequence). The CDR3 consists of 15 residues. For the CDR3, the DNA is TGTGCCAGTAGCCATACCCCAGGGGGCGCGGGTGGCTACACCTTC. As protein: CASSHTPGGAGGYTF. The whole variable domain, filled in from reference TRBV19 and TRBJ1-2, reads DGGITQSPKYLFRKEGQNVTLSCEQNLNHDAMYWYRQDPGQGLRLIYYSQIVNDFQKGDIAEGYSVSREKKESFPLTVTSAQKNPTAFYLCASSHTPGGAGGYTFGSGTRLTVV.

J is TRBJ1-1 and V is TRBV5-1; D possibly corresponds to TRBD1 (5 bases). The CDR3 spans 15 residues. Germline V gives CDR1 SGHRS, CDR2 YFSETQ. V lost 2 bases and J 0 bases, leaving 11 bases between the germline ends. CDR3 residues: CASSFSGEMNTEAFF. The CDR3 DNA sequence: TGCGCCAGCAGCTTCTCGGGGGAGATGAACACTGAAGCTTTCTTT. Full variable domain (rest looked up from reference TRBV5-1 and TRBJ1-1): KAGVTQTPRYLIKTRGQQVTLSCSPISGHRSVSWYQQTPGQGLQFLFEYFSETQRNKGNFPGRFSGRQFSNSRSEMNVSTLELGDSALYLCASSFSGEMNTEAFFGQGTRLTVV.

The V gene is TRBV9, the J gene TRBJ1-1; 8 bases line up with TRBD1. This CDR3 has 14 residues. Per the germline V gene, CDR1 is SGDLS and CDR2 is YYNGEE. Trimming at V came to 3 bases and at J to 6 bases, leaving 7 bases not matched to a gene. This CDR3 reads CASSDRDRQAEAFF. CDR3 DNA sequence: TGTGCCAGCAGCGACCGGGACAGGCAGGCTGAAGCTTTCTTT.

V is TRBV12-5 and J is TRBJ2-2, with 8 nucleotides matching TRBD1. In germline, CDR1 is LGHNT, CDR2 FRNRAP. The junction had 8 bases not matched to a gene; V was cut back by 0 bases and J by 2 bases. This CDR3 is built from 18 residues. This CDR3 is CASGLVPLGQGNTGELFF. As DNA, the CDR3 is TGTGCTAGTGGTTTGGTACCCTTAGGACAGGGTAACACCGGGGAGCTGTTTTTT.

The rearrangement uses TRBV12-5 and TRBJ1-6; possible D gene TRBD1, 5 bases. Germline CDR1 LGHNT, CDR2 FRNRAP. Trimming took 2 bases from V and 4 from J, leaving 12 bases between them. The CDR3 has 16 amino acids. This CDR3 reads CASGLRQGLYNSPLHF. The CDR3 region has the DNA TGTGCTAGTGGTTTGCGGCAGGGCCTTTATAATTCACCCCTCCACTTT. The whole variable domain, filled in from reference TRBV12-5 and TRBJ1-6, reads DARVTQTPRHKVTEMGQEVTMRCQPILGHNTVFWYRQTMMQGLELLAYFRNRAPLDDSGMPKDRFSAEMPDATLATLKIQPSEPRDSAVYFCASGLRQGLYNSPLHFGNGTRLTVT.

The V and J genes are TRBV4-2 and TRBJ2-3; 12 nucleotides match TRBD2. The CDR3 consists of 19 residues. Germline values: CDR1 LGHNA, CDR2 YNFKEQ. V lost 4 bases and J lost 0; bases outside the gene matches: 11. The CDR3: CASSPLTSGGRLSTDTQYF. The CDR3 DNA follows: TGTGCCAGCAGCCCACTGACTAGCGGGGGACGCCTCAGCACAGATACGCAGTATTTT.

V gene TRBV5-6 combines with J gene TRBJ1-5; no clear D gene. This CDR3 comprises 14 residues. Germline CDR1 reads SGHDT; CDR2 reads YYEEEE. V was trimmed by 4 bases and J by 1 base, leaving 9 bases between them. CDR3 in DNA: TGTGCCAGCAGCCGGGGATTAAGCAATCAGCCCCAGCATTTT. It yields the protein CASSRGLSNQPQHF.